The 24 T cell receptor beta chains presented below share a single source sample, sequenced in a study of T-cell memory formation after mild COVID-19. TCRdb independently ran MiXCR on the 5' RACE reads; one entry per CDR3 protein. The sample contains roughly 100,000 distinct CDR3 sequences, 12% of which appear only once. Sequencing was carried out using PBMCs or a T cell subset sorted from them (not recorded which). The receptors stem from an adult woman who had mild COVID-19 (a few samples of this study predate the infection). Cell type and time point are not known.

This clonotype was seen more than once but under ten times. The chain employs TRBV12-3 or TRBV12-4 and TRBJ2-1; D may be TRBD1 (5 bases). This CDR3 is built from 15 residues. V gave up 4 bases and J gave up 7 bases, with 17 bases separating them. The CDR3 region has the DNA TGTGCCAGCAGTTCCCTTAGCTGGGGCGGAAATGAGCAGTTCTTC. It encodes CASSSLSWGGNEQFF.

This clonotype was found a few times. CDR3 loop: CASSVGAVTEAFF. DNA for the CDR3: TGTGCCAGCAGCGTTGGGGCGGTCACTGAAGCTTTCTTT. The genes are TRBV9 and TRBJ1-1, with a tentative D call TRBD1 (5 bases). The CDR3 runs to 13 residues. The germline gives CDR1 SGDLS, CDR2 YYNGEE. V lost 2 bases to trimming and J lost 4 bases, with 9 bases between them.

This clonotype was observed at least ten times. The chain uses TRBV12-3 or TRBV12-4 and TRBJ2-3, with 12 bases identical to TRBD1. V lost 6 bases and J lost 6; bases outside the gene matches: 10. The CDR3 is 16 amino acids. The CDR3 DNA is TGTGCCAGCAGCAACGGGGACAGGGGGCTTGCGGATACGCAGTATTTT. This codes for CASSNGDRGLADTQYF.

CDR3 coding DNA: TGTGCCAGCAGTTACGACTGGACAGGGGCGAGCCAGCCCCAGCATTTT. Protein product: CASSYDWTGASQPQHF. The chain joins TRBV6-6 to TRBJ1-5, with 9 nucleotides matching TRBD1. The CDR3 sequence is 16 residues long. The ends lost 2 bases at V and 7 bases at J; junction bases unmatched: 9. Germline assignment: CDR1 MNHNY and CDR2 SVGAGI (reference sequence).

This chain joins TRBV5-6 and TRBJ2-5; 13 bases align to TRBD2. Germline CDR1 reads SGHDT; CDR2 reads YYEEEE. Losses at the gene ends were 2 bases for V and 7 bases for J; bases not matched to a gene: 8. This CDR3 is 16 amino acids long. CDR3: CASSLPTSGGPATQYF. The CDR3 DNA is TGTGCCAGCAGCTTACCGACTAGCGGGGGGCCCGCGACCCAGTACTTC.

The chain employs TRBV5-1 and TRBJ2-1, with 15 bases fitting TRBD2. The CDR3 contains 15 residues. Losses at the gene ends were 4 bases for V and 7 bases for J; bases not matched to a gene: 3. Germline V gives CDR1 SGHRS, CDR2 YFSETQ. This CDR3 reads CASSIGTSGGNEQFF. In DNA, the CDR3 is TGCGCCAGCAGCATCGGGACTAGCGGGGGGAATGAGCAGTTCTTC.

The chain uses TRBV7-9 and TRBJ1-3; TRBD1 aligns across 7 bases. Per the germline V gene, CDR1 is SEHNR and CDR2 is FQNEAQ (reference sequence). With 5 bases clipped from V and 2 bases from J, the junction kept 6 bases outside the gene matches. This CDR3 region has 15 residues. The CDR3 loop reads CASSQTTGTGNTIYF. The DNA for the CDR3 is TGTGCCAGCAGCCAGACGACAGGGACTGGAAACACCATATATTTT.

This clonotype was recorded a few times. This chain uses TRBV5-6 with TRBJ2-1, with no clear D. The CDR3 totals 15 residues. V was cut by 0 bases and J by 2 bases, with 9 bases left in between. Germline-derived CDR1 and CDR2 are SGHDT and YYEEEE. CDR3 residues: CASSLAWPTYNEQFF. The CDR3, as DNA: TGTGCCAGCAGCTTGGCCTGGCCAACCTACAATGAGCAGTTCTTC. The entire variable domain, with the rest obtained from reference TRBV5-6 and TRBJ2-1, is as follows: DAGVTQSPTHLIKTRGQQVTLRCSPKSGHDTVSWYQQALGQGPQFIFQYYEEEERQRGNFPDRFSGHQFPNYSSELNVNALLLGDSALYLCASSLAWPTYNEQFFGPGTRLTVL.

The chain combines TRBV7-3 with TRBJ2-1; TRBD2 agrees at 13 bases. The germline gives CDR1 SGHTA, CDR2 FQGTGA. The CDR3 sequence is 18 residues long. The trim removed 0 bases at V and 4 bases at J, leaving 6 bases unmatched. The CDR3 sequence: CASSLTAGTSGIYNEQFF. The CDR3 DNA reads as TGTGCCAGCAGCTTAACGGCAGGGACTAGCGGGATTTACAATGAGCAGTTCTTC.

This chain connects TRBV6-5 to TRBJ2-7; no reliable D call. CDR1 and CDR2 from the germline V gene are MNHEY and SVGAGI. This CDR3 region has 13 residues. V lost 3 bases to trimming and J lost 3 bases, with 9 bases between them. The CDR3 sequence: CASSYFIGYEQYF. In DNA, the CDR3 is TGTGCCAGCAGTTATTTTATCGGCTACGAGCAGTACTTC.

This chain connects TRBV11-1 to TRBJ2-7, with D perhaps given as TRBD1 or TRBD2 (5 bases each). The germline V gene encodes CDR1 SGHAT and CDR2 FQDESV (reference sequence). V was clipped by 3 bases and J by 4 bases, with 13 bases between them. This CDR3 spans 14 amino acids. In DNA form, the CDR3 reads TGTGCCAGCAGCTTCTTTGGGGACGGGTACGAGCAGTACTTC. Protein: CASSFFGDGYEQYF.

In this sample, this clonotype turned up a few times. V usage is TRBV12-3 or TRBV12-4 and J usage is TRBJ1-5; D is unresolved. This CDR3 has 13 residues. V lost 6 bases and J 4 bases, leaving 10 bases between the germline ends. The CDR3 sequence: CASSNSGNQPQHF. CDR3 nucleotide sequence: TGTGCCAGCAGCAATTCGGGGAATCAGCCCCAGCATTTT.

The chain carries TRBV30 and TRBJ2-2; no clear D. Germline CDR1 GTSNPN, CDR2 SVGIG (reference sequence). The V and J ends lost 1 base and 6 bases respectively, with 12 bases between them. The CDR3 loop spans 14 amino acids. In DNA, the CDR3 is TGTGCCTGGAGTGGACGACTGGGCGCCGGGGAGCTGTTTTTT. This encodes CAWSGRLGAGELFF.

This clonotype has only a few counts. The chain carries TRBV7-8 and TRBJ1-6; no clear D. This CDR3 spans 18 amino acids. Trimming removed 5 bases from V and 3 bases from J, with 20 bases in between. The germline V gene has CDR1 SGHVS and CDR2 FQNEAQ. The CDR3 is CASSRLLIKNVYNSPLHF. CDR3 coding DNA: TGTGCCAGCAGCCGCCTCCTCATCAAGAACGTCTATAATTCACCCCTCCACTTT.

The V gene is TRBV5-1, the J gene TRBJ2-1; D is unclear. V was shortened by 0 bases and J by 6 bases, with 7 bases between the two germline ends. Per germline, CDR1 SGHRS and CDR2 YFSETQ. The CDR3 length is 13 residues. The CDR3 nucleotides read TGCGCCAGCAGCTTGGACCCGACCAATGAGCAGTTCTTC. Protein: CASSLDPTNEQFF.

This clonotype appeared a few times. The chain recombines TRBV4-3 with TRBJ1-1, with TRBD1 identical over 9 bases. The germline CDR1 and CDR2 sequences are LGHNA and YSLEER. This CDR3 region has 16 residues. V lost 4 bases and J lost 0; bases outside the gene matches: 6. The CDR3 coding sequence is TGCGCCAGCAGCCCTCGGGACAGGGAATTGAACACTGAAGCTTTCTTT. This translates into CASSPRDRELNTEAFF.

Ten or more counts support this clonotype. DNA of the CDR3: TGTGCCAGCGATATAGCGGGAGGCTGGAATGAGCAGTTCTTC. Amino acids: CASDIAGGWNEQFF. The chain has TRBV6-2 or TRBV6-3 and TRBJ2-1; 10 bases map to TRBD2. Germline trimming cut 8 bases from V and 7 bases from J; bases unmatched to any gene: 8. The CDR3 is 14 residues long. Per the germline V gene, CDR1 is MNHEY and CDR2 is SVGEGT.

A few counts support this clonotype. Here the CDR3 reads CASSEGGAQPQHF. CDR3 nucleotide sequence: TGTGCCAGCAGTGAGGGGGGGGCTCAGCCCCAGCATTTT. The J gene is TRBJ1-5, the V gene TRBV6-4; D perhaps matches TRBD1 (6 bases). The CDR3 sequence is 13 residues long. V lost 3 bases to trimming and J lost 6 bases, with 9 bases between them. Germline V CDR1 and CDR2: MRHNA, SNTAGT.

There are a few counts of this clonotype. The junction does not match germline at one end; this may be a read error. The gene calls are TRBV7-8 and TRBJ2-2; D may be TRBD1 or TRBD2 (5 bases each). Looked up from germline, CDR1 is SGHVS and CDR2 is FQNEAQ. This CDR3 spans 14 amino acids. The CDR3 coding sequence is TGTGCCAGCAGCCTCCGGACGAACACCGGGGACCTGTTTTTT. Its protein product is CASSLRTNTGDLFF.

This clonotype has more than one count but fewer than ten. The V and J genes are TRBV20-1 and TRBJ2-7, with 11 bases that match TRBD2. CDR1 is DFQATT and CDR2 is SNEGSKA in the germline V gene (reference sequence). The CDR3 is made up of 14 amino acids. Germline trimming cut 4 bases from V and 4 bases from J; bases unmatched to any gene: 6. CDR3 residues: CSAIPSGGLYEQYF. CDR3 coding DNA: TGCAGTGCTATACCTAGCGGGGGGTTATACGAGCAGTACTTC.

This clonotype was observed a few times. This sequence joins TRBV24-1 and TRBJ2-2, with no clear D. Germline CDR1 reads KGHDR; CDR2 reads SFDVKD. V was shortened by 7 bases and J by 5 bases, with 7 bases between the two germline ends. This CDR3 is 12 amino acids long. CDR3 sequence reads: CATRGRTGELFF. Here the CDR3 DNA reads TGTGCCACCAGGGGCCGAACCGGGGAGCTGTTTTTT.

J is TRBJ2-1 and V is TRBV5-6; D possibly uses TRBD1 or TRBD2 (5 bases each). V lost 3 bases, J lost 9 bases, and 19 bases lay in between. This CDR3 comprises 15 residues. Germline V gives CDR1 SGHDT, CDR2 YYEEEE. CDR3 loop: CASSYPTSPGSEQFF. For the CDR3, the DNA is TGTGCCAGCAGCTACCCGACGAGTCCAGGGAGTGAGCAGTTCTTC. Based on the CDR3 plus reference TRBV5-6 and TRBJ2-1, the full variable domain is DAGVTQSPTHLIKTRGQQVTLRCSPKSGHDTVSWYQQALGQGPQFIFQYYEEEERQRGNFPDRFSGHQFPNYSSELNVNALLLGDSALYLCASSYPTSPGSEQFFGPGTRLTVL.

There are many counts of this clonotype. The gene calls are TRBV7-6 and TRBJ2-1; 8 bases line up with TRBD1. Germline loops: CDR1 SGHVS, CDR2 FNYEAQ. CDR3 size: 17 residues. V gave up 0 bases and J gave up 4 bases; unmatched junction bases: 8. In DNA form, the CDR3 reads TGTGCCAGCAGCTTAGCGCAGGGGGCGGGCCCATACAATGAGCAGTTCTTC. Translating it yields CASSLAQGAGPYNEQFF.

Only a few counts were recorded for this clonotype. The V gene is TRBV9, the J gene TRBJ2-2; a weak D match, TRBD1 (5 bases). V was trimmed by 0 bases and J by 6 bases, leaving 12 bases between them. CDR1 and CDR2 (germline): SGDLS, YYNGEE. This CDR3 region has 15 residues. CDR3 DNA sequence: TGTGCCAGCAGCGTAGGACAGAATGAGGCCGGGGAGCTGTTTTTT. It is translated as CASSVGQNEAGELFF.